The rows below give T cell receptor beta chains drawn from one sample of a study of identical twins. One entry per CDR3 protein results from TCRdb running MiXCR on the 5' RACE reads. The table lists 1.5 million to 2 million distinct CDR3 sequences, under 35% of them singletons. The sequencing sample was made of cord blood. These receptors all come from a newborn girl in good health. CDR3s include the opening cysteine and the closing phenylalanine or tryptophan. The D gene is left open where the match is weak. For some rows the clone size is stated as once, few or many, or as a class when expanded; others skip it.

J gene	D gene	clone size	V gene	CDR3 protein	CDR3 DNA
TRBJ1-6	NA	NA	TRBV6-6	CASRPPRTANSPLHF	TGTGCCAGCAGGCCCCCGAGGACAGCGAATTCACCCCTCCACTTT
TRBJ2-3	NA	NA	TRBV6-4	CASGTTGDSTDTQYF	TGTGCCAGCGGCACCACAGGGGACTCTACAGATACGCAGTATTTT
TRBJ2-3	TRBD2	NA	TRBV4-1	CASSQDAFARGRGDTQYF	TGCGCCAGCAGCCAAGACGCCTTTGCTCGCGGGAGGGGAGATACGCAGTATTTT
TRBJ2-3	TRBD2	NA	TRBV5-1	CASKEGLAGAGDTQYF	TGCGCCAGCAAGGAAGGGCTAGCGGGAGCTGGAGATACGCAGTATTTT
TRBJ2-1	TRBD2	NA	TRBV20-1	CSARLPTYLAGGPRGNEQFF	TGCAGTGCTAGACTTCCCACATACTTAGCGGGAGGGCCGCGGGGGAATGAGCAGTTCTTC
TRBJ2-1	TRBD2	few	TRBV9	CASSVGAGGGFEQFF	TGTGCCAGCAGCGTAGGAGCGGGAGGGGGTTTTGAGCAGTTCTTC
TRBJ2-3	NA	NA	TRBV24-1	CATSEPQRNTQYF	TGTGCCACCAGTGAACCTCAGAGAAATACGCAGTATTTT
TRBJ2-1	TRBD2	few	TRBV3-1	CASTRDFRTSGRAINEQFF	TGTGCCAGCACCCGGGACTTCCGGACTAGCGGGAGGGCCATCAATGAGCAGTTCTTC
TRBJ2-5	TRBD2	NA	TRBV2	CASNYLSGTVPGTQYF	TGTGCCAGCAATTACCTCAGCGGGACCGTCCCGGGGACCCAGTACTTC
TRBJ1-2	NA	NA	TRBV12-5	CASGSHNKSFTF	TGTGCTAGTGGTTCCCATAACAAGTCCTTCACCTTC
TRBJ2-1	TRBD2	NA	TRBV12-3/TRBV12-4	CASRSLSSSGGAHEQFF	TGTGCCAGCCGCAGTCTATCCTCCAGCGGGGGGGCCCATGAGCAGTTCTTC
TRBJ1-5	NA	NA	TRBV21-1	CASSKNWPVHQPQHF	TGTGCCAGCAGCAAAAATTGGCCGGTCCATCAGCCCCAGCATTTT
TRBJ1-3	NA	NA	TRBV7-2	CASSLVPMVLSGNTIYF	TGTGCCAGCAGCTTAGTTCCAATGGTCCTCTCTGGAAACACCATATATTTT
TRBJ2-3	TRBD1	few	TRBV9	CASSRSGQGKADTQYF	TGTGCCAGCAGCAGATCGGGACAGGGGAAGGCAGATACGCAGTATTTT
TRBJ2-3	NA	few	TRBV5-4	CASSFFWGMSTGTQYF	TGTGCCAGCAGCTTTTTTTGGGGCATGAGCACAGGTACGCAGTATTTT
TRBJ1-1	NA	many	TRBV29-1	CSVQGMNTEAFF	TGCAGCGTGCAGGGCATGAACACTGAAGCTTTCTTT
TRBJ2-5	NA	NA	TRBV6-6	CASSYVGGNEQYF	TGTGCCAGCAGTTACGTCGGGGGCAATGAGCAGTACTTC
TRBJ2-7	NA	NA	TRBV4-1	CASSQDLRLGSHEQYF	TGCGCCAGCAGCCAAGATCTGAGACTAGGTTCCCACGAGCAGTACTTC
TRBJ2-7	TRBD2	many	TRBV13	CASSFRIAGYEQYF	TGTGCCAGCAGCTTCCGGATAGCGGGCTACGAGCAGTACTTC
TRBJ2-5	TRBD2	many	TRBV12-3/TRBV12-4	CASSFPSGGETQYF	TGTGCCAGCAGTTTTCCTAGCGGGGGAGAGACCCAGTACTTC
TRBJ1-2	NA	NA	TRBV20-1	CSDRDGYTF	TGCAGTGACAGGGATGGCTACACCTTC
TRBJ2-3	NA	NA	TRBV24-1	CATSDFRETGCRGYTQYF	TGTGCCACCAGTGATTTTAGGGAAACAGGGTGCAGAGGGTATACGCAGTATTTT
TRBJ1-4	TRBD1	few	TRBV5-1	CASSLGDRGRSNEKLFF	TGCGCCAGCAGCTTGGGGGACAGGGGACGCTCTAATGAAAAACTGTTTTTT